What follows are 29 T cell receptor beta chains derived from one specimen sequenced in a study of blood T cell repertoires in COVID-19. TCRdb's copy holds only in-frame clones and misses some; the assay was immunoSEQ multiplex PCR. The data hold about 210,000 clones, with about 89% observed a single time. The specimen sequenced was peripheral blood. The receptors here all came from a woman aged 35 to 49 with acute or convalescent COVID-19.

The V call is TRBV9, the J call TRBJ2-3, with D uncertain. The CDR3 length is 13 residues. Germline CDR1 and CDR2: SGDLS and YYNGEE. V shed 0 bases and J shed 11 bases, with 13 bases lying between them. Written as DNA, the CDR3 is TGTGCCAGCAGCGTAGTCCGTACAGAACGGCAGTATTTT. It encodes CASSVVRTERQYF.

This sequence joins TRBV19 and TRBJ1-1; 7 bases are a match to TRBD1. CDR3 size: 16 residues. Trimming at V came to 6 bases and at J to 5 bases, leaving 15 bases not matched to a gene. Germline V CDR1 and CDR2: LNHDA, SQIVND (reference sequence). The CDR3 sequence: CASSSFLKGATTEAFF. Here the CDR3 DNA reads TGTGCCAGTAGCTCCTTCCTTAAGGGGGCTACAACTGAAGCTTTCTTT.

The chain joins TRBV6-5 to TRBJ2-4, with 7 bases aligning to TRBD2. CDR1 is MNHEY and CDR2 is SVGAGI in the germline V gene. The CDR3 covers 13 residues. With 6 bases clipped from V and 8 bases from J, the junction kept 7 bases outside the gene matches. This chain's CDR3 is CASSRKGRDIQYF. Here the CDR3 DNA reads TGTGCCAGCAGCAGGAAGGGGAGGGACATTCAGTACTTC.

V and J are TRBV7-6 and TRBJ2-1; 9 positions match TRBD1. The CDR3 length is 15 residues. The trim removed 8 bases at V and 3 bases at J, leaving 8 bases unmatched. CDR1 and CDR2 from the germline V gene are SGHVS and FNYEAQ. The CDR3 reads CASGDRDRVYNEQFF. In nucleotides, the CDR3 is TGTGCCAGCGGAGACCGGGACAGGGTCTACAATGAGCAGTTCTTC.

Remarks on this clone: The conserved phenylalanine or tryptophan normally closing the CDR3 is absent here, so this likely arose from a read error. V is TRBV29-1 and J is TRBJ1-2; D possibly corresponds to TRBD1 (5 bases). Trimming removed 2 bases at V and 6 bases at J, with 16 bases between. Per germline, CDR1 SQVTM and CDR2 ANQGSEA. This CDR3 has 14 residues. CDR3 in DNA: TGCAGCGTTGAAATTGGGAGGGGAGTCGATGGCTACACCCTC. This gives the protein CSVEIGRGVDGYTL.

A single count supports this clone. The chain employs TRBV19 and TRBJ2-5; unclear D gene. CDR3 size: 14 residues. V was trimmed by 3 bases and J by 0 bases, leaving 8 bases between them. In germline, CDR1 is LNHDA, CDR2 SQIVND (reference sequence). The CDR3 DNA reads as TGTGCCAGTAGTATCGGAGAGTACCAAGAGACCCAGTACTTC. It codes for CASSIGEYQETQYF.

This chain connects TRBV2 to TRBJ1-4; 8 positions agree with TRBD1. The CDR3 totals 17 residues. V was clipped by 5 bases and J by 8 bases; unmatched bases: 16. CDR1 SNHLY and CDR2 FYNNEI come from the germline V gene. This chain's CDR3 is CASSSPPIDRGQEKLFF. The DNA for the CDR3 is TGTGCCAGCAGTTCTCCCCCCATTGACAGGGGCCAGGAAAAACTGTTTTTT.

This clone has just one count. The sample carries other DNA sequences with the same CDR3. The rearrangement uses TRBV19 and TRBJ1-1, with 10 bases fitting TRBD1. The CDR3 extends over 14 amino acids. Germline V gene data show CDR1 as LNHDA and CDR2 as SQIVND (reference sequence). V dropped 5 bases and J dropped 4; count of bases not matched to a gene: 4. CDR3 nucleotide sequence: TGTGCCAGTAGTCCTCGGGACAGGGGCACTGAAGCTTTCTTT. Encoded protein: CASSPRDRGTEAFF.

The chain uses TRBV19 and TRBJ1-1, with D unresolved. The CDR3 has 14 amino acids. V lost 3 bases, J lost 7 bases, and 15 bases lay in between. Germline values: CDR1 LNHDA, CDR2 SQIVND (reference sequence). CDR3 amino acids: CASSIFSSADEAFF. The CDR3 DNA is TGTGCCAGTAGTATTTTTTCATCAGCGGATGAAGCTTTCTTT.

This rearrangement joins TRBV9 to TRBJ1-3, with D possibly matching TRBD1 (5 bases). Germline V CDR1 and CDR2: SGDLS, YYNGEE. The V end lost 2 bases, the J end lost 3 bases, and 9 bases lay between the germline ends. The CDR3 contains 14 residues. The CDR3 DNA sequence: TGTGCCAGCAGCGTCACAGGATTTGGAAACACCATATATTTT. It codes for CASSVTGFGNTIYF.

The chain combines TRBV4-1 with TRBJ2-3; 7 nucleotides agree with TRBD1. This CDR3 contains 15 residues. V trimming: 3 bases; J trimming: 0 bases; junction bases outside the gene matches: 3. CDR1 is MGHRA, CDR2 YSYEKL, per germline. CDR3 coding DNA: TGCGCCAGCAGCCACCCGGGACAGAGCACAGATACGCAGTATTTT. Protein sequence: CASSHPGQSTDTQYF.

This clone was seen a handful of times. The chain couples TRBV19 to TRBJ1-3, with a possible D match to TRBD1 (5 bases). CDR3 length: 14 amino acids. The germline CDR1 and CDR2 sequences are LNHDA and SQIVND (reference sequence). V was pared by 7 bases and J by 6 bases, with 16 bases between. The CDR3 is CASTTRRGENTIYF. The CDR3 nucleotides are TGTGCCAGTACCACACGACGGGGGGAAAACACCATATATTTT.

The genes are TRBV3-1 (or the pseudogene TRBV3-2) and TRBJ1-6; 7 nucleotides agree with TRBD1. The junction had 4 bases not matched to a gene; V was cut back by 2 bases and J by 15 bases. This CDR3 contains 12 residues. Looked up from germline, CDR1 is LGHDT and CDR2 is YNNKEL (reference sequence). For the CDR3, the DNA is TGTGCCAGCAGCCAACCTTCAGGGGGCCTCCACTTT. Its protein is CASSQPSGGLHF.

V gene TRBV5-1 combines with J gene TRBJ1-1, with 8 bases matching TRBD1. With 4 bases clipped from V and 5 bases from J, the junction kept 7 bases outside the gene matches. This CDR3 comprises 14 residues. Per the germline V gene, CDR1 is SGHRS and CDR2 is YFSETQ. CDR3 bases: TGCGCCAGCAGCGGGTCAGGGGGCAGGACTGAAGCTTTCTTT. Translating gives CASSGSGGRTEAFF.

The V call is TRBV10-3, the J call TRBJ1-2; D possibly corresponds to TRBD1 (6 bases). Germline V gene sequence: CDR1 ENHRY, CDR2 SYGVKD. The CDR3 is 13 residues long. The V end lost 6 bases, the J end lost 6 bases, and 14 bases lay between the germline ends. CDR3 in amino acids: CAISQGKEDGYTF. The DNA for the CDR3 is TGTGCCATCAGCCAGGGGAAAGAAGATGGCTACACCTTC.

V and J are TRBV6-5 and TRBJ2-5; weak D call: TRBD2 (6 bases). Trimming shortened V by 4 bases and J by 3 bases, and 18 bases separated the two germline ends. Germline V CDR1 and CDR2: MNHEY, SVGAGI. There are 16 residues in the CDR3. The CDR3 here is CASSSHPQGGEETQYF. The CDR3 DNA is TGTGCCAGCAGTTCACACCCCCAGGGAGGCGAAGAGACCCAGTACTTC.

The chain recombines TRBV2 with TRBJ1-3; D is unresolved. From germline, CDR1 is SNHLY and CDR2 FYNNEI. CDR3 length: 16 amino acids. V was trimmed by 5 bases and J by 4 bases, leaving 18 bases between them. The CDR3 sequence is CASSNQGSRGGNTIYF. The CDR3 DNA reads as TGTGCCAGCAGTAACCAAGGGAGCCGCGGGGGAAACACCATATATTTT.

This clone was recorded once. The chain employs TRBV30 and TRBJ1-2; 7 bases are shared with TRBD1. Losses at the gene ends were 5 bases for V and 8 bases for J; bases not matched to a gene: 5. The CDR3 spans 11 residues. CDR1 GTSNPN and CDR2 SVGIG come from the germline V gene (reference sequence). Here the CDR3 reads CAWPTGRGYTF. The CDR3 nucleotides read TGTGCCTGGCCGACAGGGAGGGGCTACACCTTC.

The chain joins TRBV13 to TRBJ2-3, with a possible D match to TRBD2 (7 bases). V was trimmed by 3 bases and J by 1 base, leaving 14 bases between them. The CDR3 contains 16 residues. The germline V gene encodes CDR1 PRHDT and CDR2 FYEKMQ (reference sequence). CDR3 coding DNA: TGTGCCAGCAGCTTTCTCGGGGGGCAAGGCACAGATACGCAGTATTTT. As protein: CASSFLGGQGTDTQYF.

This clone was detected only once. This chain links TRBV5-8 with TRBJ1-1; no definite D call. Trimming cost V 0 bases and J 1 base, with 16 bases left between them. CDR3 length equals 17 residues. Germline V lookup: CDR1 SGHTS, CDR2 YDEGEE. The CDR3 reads CASSLATLSHQNTEAFF. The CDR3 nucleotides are TGTGCCAGCAGCTTGGCCACGTTGAGTCACCAGAACACTGAAGCTTTCTTT.

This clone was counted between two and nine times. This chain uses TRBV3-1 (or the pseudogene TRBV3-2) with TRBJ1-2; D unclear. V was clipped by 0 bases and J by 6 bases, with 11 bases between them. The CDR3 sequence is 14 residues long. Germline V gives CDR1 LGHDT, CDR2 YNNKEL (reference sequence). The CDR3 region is CASSQDFGDHGYTF. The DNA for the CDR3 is TGTGCCAGCAGCCAAGATTTCGGGGATCATGGCTACACCTTC.

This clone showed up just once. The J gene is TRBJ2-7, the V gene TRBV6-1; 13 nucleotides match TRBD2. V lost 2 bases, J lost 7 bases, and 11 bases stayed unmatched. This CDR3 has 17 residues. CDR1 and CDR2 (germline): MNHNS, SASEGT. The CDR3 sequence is CASSEPPGTSGVWEQYV. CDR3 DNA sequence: TGTGCCAGCAGTGAACCCCCCGGGACTAGCGGGGTCTGGGAGCAGTACGTC.

CDR3 bases: TGTGCCAGCAGCCAAGTTGACAGGGACAATGAAAAACTGTTTTTT. This gives the protein CASSQVDRDNEKLFF. The gene calls are TRBV4-2 and TRBJ1-4; 7 nucleotides match TRBD1. Germline V CDR1 and CDR2: LGHNA, YNFKEQ. The CDR3 runs to 15 residues. The J segment lost 5 bases and the V segment lost 1 base, leaving 4 bases of the junction unmatched.

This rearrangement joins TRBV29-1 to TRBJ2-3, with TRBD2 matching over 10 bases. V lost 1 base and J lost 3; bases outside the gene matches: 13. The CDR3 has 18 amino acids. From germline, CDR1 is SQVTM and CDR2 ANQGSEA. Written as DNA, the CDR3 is TGCAGCGTTGAAGGGGTAGGGGTTAGCGGGGGGCGAACAGATACGCAGTATTTT. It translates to CSVEGVGVSGGRTDTQYF.

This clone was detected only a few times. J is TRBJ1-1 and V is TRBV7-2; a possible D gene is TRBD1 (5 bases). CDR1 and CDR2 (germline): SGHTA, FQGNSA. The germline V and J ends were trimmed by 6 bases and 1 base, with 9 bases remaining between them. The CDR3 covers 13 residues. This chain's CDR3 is CASRSGRNTEAFF. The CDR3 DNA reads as TGTGCCAGCAGGTCAGGGCGGAACACTGAAGCTTTCTTT.

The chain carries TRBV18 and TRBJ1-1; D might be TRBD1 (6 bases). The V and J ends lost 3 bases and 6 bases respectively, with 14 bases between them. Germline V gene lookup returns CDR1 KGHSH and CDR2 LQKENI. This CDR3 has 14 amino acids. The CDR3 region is CASSPSRGVAEAFF. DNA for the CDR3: TGTGCCAGCTCACCTTCCAGGGGAGTAGCTGAAGCTTTCTTT.

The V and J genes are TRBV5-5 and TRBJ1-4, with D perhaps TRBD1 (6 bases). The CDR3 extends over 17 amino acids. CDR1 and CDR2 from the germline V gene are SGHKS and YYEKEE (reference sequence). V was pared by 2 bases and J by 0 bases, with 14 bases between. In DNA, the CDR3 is TGTGCCAGCAGCTTTACAGGGAGAGAGACAACTAATGAAAAACTGTTTTTT. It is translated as CASSFTGRETTNEKLFF.

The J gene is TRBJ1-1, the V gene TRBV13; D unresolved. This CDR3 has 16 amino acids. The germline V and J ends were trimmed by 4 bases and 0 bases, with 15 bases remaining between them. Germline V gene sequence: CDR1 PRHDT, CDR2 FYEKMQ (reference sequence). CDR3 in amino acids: CASSYRTGDMNTEAFF. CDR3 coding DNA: TGTGCCAGCAGCTATAGGACGGGAGACATGAACACTGAAGCTTTCTTT.

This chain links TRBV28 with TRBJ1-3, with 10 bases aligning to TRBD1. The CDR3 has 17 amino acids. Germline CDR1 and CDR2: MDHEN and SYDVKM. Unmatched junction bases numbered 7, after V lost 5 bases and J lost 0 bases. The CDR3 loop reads CASSRGTGVYSGNTIYF. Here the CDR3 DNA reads TGTGCCAGCAGTAGGGGGACAGGGGTCTACTCTGGAAACACCATATATTTT.